The 29 T cell receptor beta chains reported below all come from one sample, sequenced in a study of vaccination effects on CD4 cells after COVID-19. Antigen-specific CD4+ T cells were first expanded with viral peptide pools by the ViraFEST assay and only then sequenced. Scientists isolated CD4+ T cells after a roughly nine-day culture period ended. The cohort was immunized with two doses of either the BNT162b2 or mRNA-1273 vaccine. Their antigens remain unidentified. Profiling relied on immunoSEQ multiplex PCR, and the TCRdb table lists in-frame clones only, not all of them. The sample lists over 50,000 clones; 55% to 85% were seen once. Sample: CD4+ T cells from PBMCs cultured with HCoV-229E spike peptides, taken after COVID-19 vaccination. Receptor source: a human donor who received a COVID-19 vaccine.

This chain connects TRBV9 to TRBJ1-2; TRBD1 might be the D (5 bases). In germline, CDR1 is SGDLS, CDR2 YYNGEE. This CDR3 is built from 18 residues. V lost 4 bases and J lost 8, with 30 bases in between. CDR3 sequence reads: CASSPTSNDGRWGWGYTF. CDR3 nucleotide sequence: TGTGCCAGCAGCCCTACGTCCAACGACGGACGCTGGGGCTGGGGCTACACCTTC.

This clone was seen a few times. The chain carries TRBV10-1 and TRBJ1-2; D is possibly TRBD1 (6 bases). Trimming cost V 0 bases and J 4 bases, with 6 bases left between them. The CDR3 spans 13 residues. Germline CDR1 WNHNN, CDR2 SYGVQD (reference sequence). CDR3 sequence reads: CASSESGGYGYTF. In nucleotides, the CDR3 is TGCGCCAGCAGTGAGTCAGGGGGCTATGGCTACACCTTC.

The rearrangement uses TRBV6-5 and TRBJ2-7; the D is unclear. Germline CDR1 is MNHEY and CDR2 is SVGAGI. This CDR3 region has 12 residues. Trimming took off 7 bases at V and 3 bases at J, with 10 bases between the two ends. CDR3 DNA sequence: TGTGCCAGCACAGACACCTACTACGAGCAGTACGTC. It encodes CASTDTYYEQYV.

The CDR3 sequence is CASSEGVRQEAFF. CDR3 bases: TGTGCCAGCAGTGAAGGGGTCCGTCAGGAAGCTTTCTTT. The V and J genes are TRBV2 and TRBJ1-1; no definite D call. V lost 1 base, J lost 8 bases, and 11 bases lay in between. CDR3 size: 13 residues. Germline CDR1 and CDR2: SNHLY and FYNNEI.

The genes are TRBV7-2 and TRBJ1-6, with D unclear. The CDR3 is 14 residues long. V lost 4 bases, J lost 6 bases, and 10 bases lay in between. Per the germline V gene, CDR1 is SGHTA and CDR2 is FQGNSA. The CDR3 bases are TGTGCCAGCAGCTCACACCGTACTAATTCACCCCTCCACTTT. Translation gives CASSSHRTNSPLHF.

This clone has more than one count but fewer than ten. The chain recombines TRBV2 with TRBJ1-5, with TRBD1 as a possible D gene (6 bases). CDR1 is SNHLY, CDR2 FYNNEI, per germline. The V and J ends lost 5 bases and 3 bases respectively, with 14 bases between them. This CDR3 has 15 amino acids. The CDR3, as DNA: TGTGCCAGCAGTCTGTTATGGGGGGCCAATCAGCCCCAGCATTTT. It translates to CASSLLWGANQPQHF.

This clone was detected a few times. The V gene is TRBV28, the J gene TRBJ1-5, with 7 bases fitting TRBD1. The junction had 6 bases not matched to a gene; V was cut back by 3 bases and J by 7 bases. CDR1 is MDHEN and CDR2 is SYDVKM in the germline V gene. CDR3 length equals 14 residues. The CDR3 DNA is TGTGCCAGCAGTTTCCTAAGGGGGCAGCAGCCCCAGCATTTT. This gives the protein CASSFLRGQQPQHF.

V is TRBV5-1 and J is TRBJ2-2, with D perhaps TRBD2 (6 bases). This CDR3 is 16 amino acids long. Germline lookup yields CDR1 SGHRS and CDR2 YFSETQ. The ends were cut back, 4 bases at V and 1 base at J, with 14 bases in the middle. CDR3 in DNA: TGCGCCAGCAGCCATCCGGGACTTCGGAACACCGGGGAGCTGTTTTTT. It is translated as CASSHPGLRNTGELFF.

CDR3 in amino acids: CASPRIANTGELFF. DNA of the CDR3: TGTGCCAGCCCCAGAATTGCGAACACCGGGGAGCTGTTTTTT. V and J are TRBV6-5 and TRBJ2-2; no clear D gene. Germline CDR1 MNHEY, CDR2 SVGAGI. The V end lost 8 bases, the J end lost 0 bases, and 10 bases lay between the germline ends. CDR3 length: 14 residues.

The V and J genes are TRBV6-5 and TRBJ1-6, with 10 bases aligning to TRBD1. Trimming cost V 6 bases and J 8 bases; bases outside gene matches: 7. The germline V gene encodes CDR1 MNHEY and CDR2 SVGAGI. CDR3 size: 15 residues. The chain's CDR3 is CASRSRDRGYSPLHF. CDR3 sequence (DNA): TGTGCCAGCAGATCCCGGGACAGGGGTTATTCACCCCTCCACTTT.

The chain employs TRBV5-1 and TRBJ2-7, with 7 positions matching TRBD1. Germline assignment: CDR1 SGHRS and CDR2 YFSETQ. Germline trimming cut 0 bases from V and 4 bases from J; bases unmatched to any gene: 13. This CDR3 is built from 17 residues. CDR3 sequence reads: CASSLGGMAGGTYEQYV. The CDR3 DNA reads as TGCGCCAGCAGCTTGGGAGGTATGGCAGGGGGAACATACGAGCAGTACGTC.

This clone came up a few times. In nucleotides, the CDR3 is TGTGCCAGTAGTAGACCCGGGACAGGGGGCTTTGATGGCTACACCTTC. Protein product: CASSRPGTGGFDGYTF. The chain recombines TRBV19 with TRBJ1-2; 12 nucleotides align to TRBD1. V shed 4 bases and J 6 bases; nucleotides not matched to a gene: 9. This CDR3 region has 16 residues. CDR1 and CDR2 from the germline V gene are LNHDA and SQIVND (reference sequence). Together with reference TRBV19 and TRBJ1-2, the CDR3 gives the full variable domain: DGGITQSPKYLFRKEGQNVTLSCEQNLNHDAMYWYRQDPGQGLRLIYYSQIVNDFQKGDIAEGYSVSREKKESFPLTVTSAQKNPTAFYLCASSRPGTGGFDGYTFGSGTRLTVV.

The chain carries TRBV6-6 and TRBJ2-5, with 7 bases fitting TRBD1. The V segment lost 3 bases and the J segment 1 base; nucleotides outside the gene matches: 2. This CDR3 region has 14 residues. Germline V gene sequence: CDR1 MNHNY, CDR2 SVGAGI (reference sequence). The CDR3 bases are TGTGCCAGCAGTTATGGGACAGCCCAAGAGACCCAGTACTTC. It translates to CASSYGTAQETQYF.

The chain carries TRBV28 and TRBJ1-6; unclear D gene. CDR3 size: 12 residues. From germline, CDR1 is MDHEN and CDR2 SYDVKM. V gave up 10 bases and J gave up 7 bases, with 11 bases separating them. The CDR3: CATRALNSPLHF. The CDR3 DNA sequence: TGTGCCACCCGGGCCTTGAATTCACCCCTCCACTTT.

A few counts support this clone. The rearrangement joins TRBV18 to TRBJ1-6; 9 nucleotides agree with TRBD1. The CDR3 length is 15 residues. Germline lookup yields CDR1 KGHSH and CDR2 LQKENI. V lost 3 bases, J lost 7 bases, and 4 bases stayed unmatched. CDR3 residues: CASSPSGTGNSPLHF. DNA for the CDR3: TGTGCCAGCTCACCCTCCGGGACAGGGAATTCACCCCTCCACTTT.

This clone is a singleton in its sample. The chain has TRBV6-5 and TRBJ1-2; D might be TRBD1 (5 bases). The germline V gene has CDR1 MNHEY and CDR2 SVGAGI. The CDR3 is 13 residues long. V lost 6 bases to trimming and J lost 5 bases, with 13 bases between them. The CDR3 DNA reads TGTGCCAGCAGACAGACAGCCCGATATGGCTACACCTTC. It yields the protein CASRQTARYGYTF.

The chain employs TRBV24-1 and TRBJ1-2; possible D gene TRBD1, 6 bases. Trimming pared 4 bases from V and 4 bases from J, leaving 9 bases between. The V gene's germline CDR1 is KGHDR and CDR2 SFDVKD. The CDR3 consists of 13 residues. The CDR3 DNA reads as TGTGCCACCAGTGACGCGGACAGCTATGGCTACACCTTC. It is translated as CATSDADSYGYTF.

The chain employs TRBV7-9 and TRBJ2-7, with D perhaps being TRBD1 or TRBD2 (5 bases each). Germline loops: CDR1 SEHNR, CDR2 FQNEAQ (reference sequence). V was shortened by 6 bases and J by 5 bases, with 11 bases between the two germline ends. The CDR3 spans 12 residues. This chain's CDR3 is CASSMGPDEQYV. In DNA form, the CDR3 reads TGTGCCAGCAGTATGGGACCGGACGAGCAGTACGTC.

The CDR3 loop is CASSSPLAGGLDEQFF. The CDR3, as DNA: TGCGCCAGCAGTTCGCCATTAGCGGGGGGGCTCGATGAGCAGTTCTTC. This chain links TRBV5-1 with TRBJ2-1, with 11 bases fitting TRBD2. V lost 5 bases to trimming and J lost 8 bases; unmatched junction nucleotides: 12. Per germline, CDR1 SGHRS and CDR2 YFSETQ. This CDR3 comprises 16 residues. The full variable domain, completed using reference TRBV5-1 and TRBJ2-1, is KAGVTQTPRYLIKTRGQQVTLSCSPISGHRSVSWYQQTPGQGLQFLFEYFSETQRNKGNFPGRFSGRQFSNSRSEMNVSTLELGDSALYLCASSSPLAGGLDEQFFGPGTRLTVL.

Concerning this clone itself: The junction departs from germline at one end; a sequencing error may be responsible. The V gene is TRBV30, the J gene TRBJ1-5; TRBD1 aligns across 9 bases. The length of the CDR3 is 17 residues. Germline V gene lookup returns CDR1 GTSNPN and CDR2 SVGIG (reference sequence). Here the CDR3 reads CAWSVSRTGVSDQPQHF. The CDR3 DNA sequence: TGTGCCTGGAGCGTTAGTAGGACAGGGGTTAGCGATCAGCCCCAGCATTTT.

The chain links TRBV11-2 to TRBJ2-5; D remains unclear. V gave up 2 bases and J gave up 5 bases, with 6 bases separating them. Germline V lookup: CDR1 SGHAT, CDR2 FQNNGV. This CDR3 region has 12 residues. The CDR3 bases are TGTGCCAGCAGCTTAAAGGAGGAGACCCAGTACTTC. Translated: CASSLKEETQYF.

The rearrangement links TRBV6-4 to TRBJ1-1; D not certain. From germline, CDR1 is MRHNA and CDR2 SNTAGT. With 10 bases removed from V and 0 bases from J, the gap between germline ends came to 24 bases. The length of the CDR3 is 17 residues. CDR3 region: CATPICGAILMNTEAFF. CDR3 DNA sequence: TGTGCCACCCCGATTTGTGGCGCTATACTCATGAACACTGAAGCTTTCTTT.

This chain joins TRBV12-3 or TRBV12-4 and TRBJ1-1; D is unresolved. The CDR3 loop spans 13 amino acids. Trimming took off 5 bases at V and 4 bases at J, with 11 bases between the two ends. The CDR3 DNA sequence: TGTGCCAGCAGTCGTGGGTTGGTCACTGAAGCTTTCTTT. Protein sequence: CASSRGLVTEAFF.

V gene TRBV11-2 combines with J gene TRBJ2-2; D not resolved. V lost 3 bases and J lost 2, with 13 bases in between. This CDR3 is 16 amino acids long. Per germline, CDR1 SGHAT and CDR2 FQNNGV. The CDR3 sequence: CASSFGVGFNTGELFF. The DNA of the CDR3 is TGTGCCAGCAGCTTCGGCGTGGGGTTCAACACCGGGGAGCTGTTTTTT.

This chain links TRBV24-1 with TRBJ2-1, with TRBD2 matching over 11 bases. The V gene's germline CDR1 is KGHDR and CDR2 SFDVKD. Trimming at V came to 0 bases and at J to 6 bases, leaving 12 bases not matched to a gene. This CDR3 has 19 amino acids. This chain's CDR3 is CATSDLSPSGGLRLNEQFF. CDR3 DNA: TGTGCCACCAGTGATTTGTCGCCTAGCGGGGGGTTGAGGCTCAATGAGCAGTTCTTC.

The V gene is TRBV5-1, the J gene TRBJ2-2; D remains ambiguous. V gave up 0 bases and J gave up 0 bases, with 3 bases separating them. This CDR3 is built from 14 residues. CDR1 SGHRS and CDR2 YFSETQ come from the germline V gene. CDR3 sequence reads: CASSLGPNTGELFF. As DNA, the CDR3 is TGCGCCAGCAGCTTGGGCCCGAACACCGGGGAGCTGTTTTTT.

This clone occurred once. The chain carries TRBV5-1 and TRBJ2-3; TRBD1 agrees at 12 bases. In germline, CDR1 is SGHRS, CDR2 YFSETQ. CDR3 length equals 16 residues. V shed 0 bases and J 4 bases; nucleotides not matched to a gene: 3. The chain's CDR3 is CASSLAGQGAADTQYF. The CDR3 bases are TGCGCCAGCAGCTTGGCGGGACAGGGGGCTGCAGATACGCAGTATTTT.

The chain employs TRBV6-4 and TRBJ2-2; D gene ambiguous. V lost 2 bases and J lost 2, with 6 bases in between. This CDR3 has 14 amino acids. The germline CDR1 and CDR2 sequences are MRHNA and SNTAGT. The CDR3 here is CASSDNINTGELFF. CDR3 nucleotide sequence: TGTGCCAGCAGTGACAACATAAACACCGGGGAGCTGTTTTTT.

This chain connects TRBV10-1 to TRBJ2-2; D not certain. Germline CDR1 WNHNN, CDR2 SYGVQD (reference sequence). The CDR3 is 13 residues long. With 7 bases removed from V and 7 bases from J, the gap between germline ends came to 13 bases. In nucleotides, the CDR3 is TGCGCCAGCACCCCGGTGTGGAACGGGGAGCTGTTTTTT. Translation gives CASTPVWNGELFF.